Listed here are 21 T cell receptor beta chains from one sample, sequenced in a study of cytomegalovirus exposure and HLA in healthy donors. The PCR employed 60 Vbeta primers together with 13 Jbeta primers. The assay was immunoSEQ multiplex PCR, and TCRdb's table has in-frame clones only and misses some. The sample contains over 110,000 clones, about 80% of which appear only once. Sequenced input: PBMCs. The receptors come from a young woman in good health and CMV-seropositive.

J is TRBJ1-6 and V is TRBV2; D gene unclear. The CDR3 covers 12 residues. Trimming pared 6 bases from V and 10 bases from J, leaving 10 bases between. CDR1 SNHLY and CDR2 FYNNEI come from the germline V gene. DNA for the CDR3: TGTGCCAGCAGGGCTTGGCCCTCACCCCTCCACTTT. Protein sequence: CASRAWPSPLHF. Based on the CDR3 plus reference TRBV2 and TRBJ1-6, the full variable domain is EPEVTQTPSHQVTQMGQEVILRCVPISNHLYFYWYRQILGQKVEFLVSFYNNEISEKSEIFDDQFSVERPDGSNFTLKIRSTKLEDSAMYFCASRAWPSPLHFGNGTRLTVT.

The rearrangement joins TRBV19 to TRBJ2-5; TRBD2 matches 8 bases. This CDR3 is 15 amino acids long. Trimming at V came to 3 bases and at J to 4 bases, leaving 7 bases not matched to a gene. Per the germline V gene, CDR1 is LNHDA and CDR2 is SQIVND (reference sequence). Here the CDR3 reads CASSMRLAGTETQYF. In DNA form, the CDR3 reads TGTGCCAGTAGTATGAGGCTAGCGGGCACAGAGACCCAGTACTTC.

The V call is TRBV4-3, the J call TRBJ2-5; D may be TRBD1 (6 bases). CDR3 length equals 14 residues. Germline V gene lookup returns CDR1 LGHNA and CDR2 YSLEER. V lost 3 bases and J 5 bases, leaving 13 bases between the germline ends. The CDR3 region is CASSQGAGQETQYF. CDR3 in DNA: TGCGCCAGCAGCCAGGGGGCAGGTCAGGAGACCCAGTACTTC.

This clone was counted a few times. DNA for the CDR3: TGCGCCAGCAGCCAAGATGTCGACAGTAGCAATCAGCCCCAGCATTTT. Its translation is CASSQDVDSSNQPQHF. V gene TRBV4-3 combines with J gene TRBJ1-5; a possible D gene is TRBD1 (5 bases). The CDR3 spans 16 residues. V dropped 0 bases and J dropped 0 bases, with 9 bases sitting between them. Germline V gene lookup returns CDR1 LGHNA and CDR2 YSLEER.

The CDR3 coding sequence is TGTGCCAGCAGCTTAGACCCAGGGGGAGTATACGAGCAGTACTTC. Amino acid sequence: CASSLDPGGVYEQYF. V is TRBV7-6 and J is TRBJ2-7, with 7 bases that match TRBD1. Trimming at V came to 1 base and at J to 4 bases, leaving 7 bases not matched to a gene. The CDR3 covers 15 residues. CDR1 is SGHVS, CDR2 FNYEAQ, per germline.

The rearrangement uses TRBV6-1 and TRBJ1-4; perhaps TRBD1 as D (6 bases). The V gene lost 8 bases and the J gene lost 17 bases, with 30 bases spanning the gap. Germline-derived CDR1 and CDR2 are MNHNS and SASEGT. The CDR3 runs 15 residues. In DNA form, the CDR3 reads TGTGCCAGCTCCGGGTCAGACGACTTGGGGGCCATTGTCTTTTTT. As protein: CASSGSDDLGAIVFF.

The J gene is TRBJ1-1, the V gene TRBV4-3, with D perhaps TRBD1 (6 bases). Between the trimmed V and J ends, which lost 3 bases and 9 bases, there was a span of 17 bases. The germline gives CDR1 LGHNA, CDR2 YSLEER. The CDR3 consists of 14 residues. CDR3 protein: CASSHATTGTKAFF. The CDR3 coding sequence is TGCGCCAGCAGCCACGCTACCACCGGGACAAAAGCTTTCTTT.

The chain is built from TRBV27 and TRBJ1-3; the match to TRBD1 covers 9 bases. The CDR3 consists of 16 residues. The V and J ends lost 5 bases and 0 bases, in that order; junction bases with no gene match: 5. Per germline, CDR1 MNHEY and CDR2 SMNVEV (reference sequence). The CDR3 is CASSRTGARSGNTIYF. The DNA of the CDR3 is TGTGCCAGCAGTCGGACAGGGGCGCGCTCTGGAAACACCATATATTTT.

The rearrangement uses TRBV7-8 and TRBJ1-5; D is unclear. The CDR3 is made up of 16 amino acids. The V end lost 6 bases, the J end lost 0 bases, and 15 bases lay between the germline ends. Germline CDR1 SGHVS, CDR2 FQNEAQ. The CDR3 coding sequence is TGTGCCAGCAGGGCCGGCAGAACTAGTAGCAATCAGCCCCAGCATTTT. This gives the protein CASRAGRTSSNQPQHF. Full variable domain (outside the CDR3, taken from reference TRBV7-8 and TRBJ1-5): GAGVSQSPRYKVAKRGQDVALRCDPISGHVSLFWYQQALGQGPEFLTYFQNEAQLDKSGLPSDRFFAERPEGSVSTLKIQRTQQEDSAVYLCASRAGRTSSNQPQHFGDGTRLSIL.

This chain uses TRBV18 with TRBJ1-4, with 7 bases identical to TRBD1. The V segment lost 5 bases and the J segment 1 base; nucleotides outside the gene matches: 7. The CDR3 totals 16 residues. The germline V gene has CDR1 KGHSH and CDR2 LQKENI. CDR3 DNA: TGTGCCAGCTCATCCTCTCGACAGGGAACTAATGAAAAACTGTTTTTT. It codes for CASSSSRQGTNEKLFF.

The chain couples TRBV28 to TRBJ1-2, with 9 bases matching TRBD1. The CDR3 has 16 residues. In germline, CDR1 is MDHEN, CDR2 SYDVKM. Unmatched junction bases numbered 8, after V lost 5 bases and J lost 1 base. CDR3 DNA: TGTGCCAGCAGTCCCCACGGGACAGGGATTAACTATGGCTACACCTTC. It encodes CASSPHGTGINYGYTF.

This chain links TRBV6-5 with TRBJ1-4; TRBD1 aligns across 7 bases. J lost 10 bases, V lost 7 bases, and 6 bases had no gene match. Germline lookup yields CDR1 MNHEY and CDR2 SVGAGI. There are 12 residues in the CDR3. Here the CDR3 reads CASKGARAKLFF. The CDR3 DNA sequence: TGTGCCAGCAAGGGGGCACGCGCAAAACTGTTTTTT.

The J gene is TRBJ2-4, the V gene TRBV6-5; weak D call: TRBD2 (7 bases). There are 14 residues in the CDR3. CDR1 and CDR2 from the germline V gene are MNHEY and SVGAGI. The V and J ends lost 6 bases and 6 bases respectively, with 15 bases between them. The CDR3: CASRSTGGRNIQYF. The CDR3 nucleotides are TGTGCCAGCAGATCCACCGGGGGGCGAAACATTCAGTACTTC.

Here the CDR3 reads CASSTGQALGNSPLHF. The CDR3 DNA reads as TGTGCCAGCAGCACAGGACAGGCGCTAGGTAATTCACCCCTCCACTTT. This rearrangement joins TRBV5-6 to TRBJ1-6; 7 bases agree with TRBD1. V lost 4 bases, J lost 6 bases, and 10 bases stayed unmatched. Per germline, CDR1 SGHDT and CDR2 YYEEEE. The CDR3 is 16 amino acids.

This sequence joins TRBV7-9 and TRBJ1-2; D may be TRBD1 (6 bases). The germline V and J ends were trimmed by 1 base and 3 bases, with 15 bases remaining between them. The CDR3 extends over 16 amino acids. Germline V lookup: CDR1 SEHNR, CDR2 FQNEAQ (reference sequence). CDR3 loop: CASSLGFRGAYYGYTF. The CDR3 DNA reads TGTGCCAGCAGCTTAGGGTTCCGGGGGGCCTACTATGGCTACACCTTC.

V and J are TRBV6-5 and TRBJ2-1; the match to TRBD1 covers 9 bases. With 4 bases clipped from V and 5 bases from J, the junction kept 9 bases outside the gene matches. CDR1 MNHEY and CDR2 SVGAGI come from the germline V gene. There are 16 residues in the CDR3. The chain's CDR3 is CASSSQMTGGNNEQFF. In nucleotides, the CDR3 is TGTGCCAGCAGTTCTCAAATGACAGGGGGAAACAATGAGCAGTTCTTC.

The V and J genes are TRBV7-6 and TRBJ2-7, with 9 bases lining up with TRBD2. Germline lookup yields CDR1 SGHVS and CDR2 FNYEAQ. With 0 bases clipped from V and 5 bases from J, the junction kept 8 bases outside the gene matches. The CDR3 has 16 amino acids. The CDR3 protein is CASSLARGGAPNEQYF. The CDR3 coding sequence is TGTGCCAGCAGCTTAGCGCGGGGGGGGGCGCCGAACGAGCAGTACTTC.

This clone appeared once. V and J are TRBV13 and TRBJ1-6; tentatively, D is TRBD1 (6 bases). There are 15 residues in the CDR3. In germline, CDR1 is PRHDT, CDR2 FYEKMQ (reference sequence). V lost 6 bases to trimming and J lost 7 bases, with 16 bases between them. CDR3 protein: CASRKQGSWNSPLHF. The CDR3 DNA is TGTGCCAGCAGGAAACAGGGTAGCTGGAATTCACCCCTCCACTTT.

This chain links TRBV7-2 with TRBJ1-3; D is undetermined. V shed 0 bases and J shed 2 bases, with 11 bases lying between them. This CDR3 has 16 amino acids. CDR1 and CDR2 (germline): SGHTA, FQGNSA. CDR3 protein: CASSLAGGMTGNTIYF. The CDR3 DNA follows: TGTGCCAGCAGCTTAGCGGGAGGTATGACTGGAAACACCATATATTTT.

This CDR3 is CASSPDRDYGYTF. The CDR3 nucleotides read TGTGCCAGTTCTCCGGACAGAGACTATGGCTACACCTTC. The chain uses TRBV19 and TRBJ1-2; maybe TRBD1 (6 bases). Looked up from germline, CDR1 is LNHDA and CDR2 is SQIVND (reference sequence). Trimming took off 8 bases at V and 3 bases at J, with 13 bases between the two ends. This CDR3 is 13 amino acids long.

This clone was seen a handful of times. The chain couples TRBV7-9 to TRBJ2-5; D might be TRBD1 (6 bases). This CDR3 comprises 12 residues. The germline V gene has CDR1 SEHNR and CDR2 FQNEAQ (reference sequence). With 7 bases removed from V and 6 bases from J, the gap between germline ends came to 12 bases. In DNA, the CDR3 is TGTGCCAGCACAGGGGACGGGAAGACCCAGTACTTC. Protein product: CASTGDGKTQYF.